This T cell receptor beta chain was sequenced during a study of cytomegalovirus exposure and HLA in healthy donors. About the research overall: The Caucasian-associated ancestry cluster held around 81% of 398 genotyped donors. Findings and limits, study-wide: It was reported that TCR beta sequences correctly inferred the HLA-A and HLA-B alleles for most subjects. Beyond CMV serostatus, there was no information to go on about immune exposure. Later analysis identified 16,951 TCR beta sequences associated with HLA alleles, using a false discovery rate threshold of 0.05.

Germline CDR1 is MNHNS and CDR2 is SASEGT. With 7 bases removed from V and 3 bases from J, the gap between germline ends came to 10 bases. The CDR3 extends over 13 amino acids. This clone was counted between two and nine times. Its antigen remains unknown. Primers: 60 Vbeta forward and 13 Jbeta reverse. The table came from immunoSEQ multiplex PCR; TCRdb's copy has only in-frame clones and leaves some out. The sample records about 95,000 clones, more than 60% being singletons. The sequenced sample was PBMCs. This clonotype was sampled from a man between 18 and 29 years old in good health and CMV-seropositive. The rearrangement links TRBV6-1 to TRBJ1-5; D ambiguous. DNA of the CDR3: TGTGCCAGCAAATATTGGGCCAATCAGCCCCAGCATTTT. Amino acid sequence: CASKYWANQPQHF.